These 10 T cell receptor beta chains originate from one sample sequenced in a study of graft-versus-host responses after intestinal transplantation. Assay: immunoSEQ multiplex PCR; the TCRdb copy retains only in-frame clones and omits some. The repertoire holds some 120,000 clones, with approximately 92% as singletons. Their cognate antigens are unknown. The sample in question was unstimulated CD4+ T cells sorted from spleen or lymph node cells, obtained before intestinal transplant. Source of these receptors: a human donor who received an intestinal transplant.

In this sample, this clone turned up a few times. The rearrangement links TRBV5-1 to TRBJ2-3; D is uncertain. CDR1 and CDR2 (germline): SGHRS, YFSETQ. Between the trimmed V and J ends, which lost 1 base and 3 bases, there was a span of 12 bases. The CDR3 consists of 15 residues. The CDR3 coding sequence is TGCGCCAGCAGCTTGTTGACCCTTGGAACAGATACGCAGTATTTT. This codes for CASSLLTLGTDTQYF. Variable domain in full (rest from reference TRBV5-1 and TRBJ2-3): KAGVTQTPRYLIKTRGQQVTLSCSPISGHRSVSWYQQTPGQGLQFLFEYFSETQRNKGNFPGRFSGRQFSNSRSEMNVSTLELGDSALYLCASSLLTLGTDTQYFGPGTRLTVL.

V is TRBV4-1 and J is TRBJ2-3, with TRBD1 matching over 8 bases. The CDR3 is 17 amino acids. Germline V gene data show CDR1 as MGHRA and CDR2 as YSYEKL. Germline trimming cut 0 bases from V and 6 bases from J; bases unmatched to any gene: 11. In nucleotides, the CDR3 is TGCGCCAGCAGCCAAGATAAAGGACAGGGTCAATCCGATACGCAGTATTTT. It is translated as CASSQDKGQGQSDTQYF.

This clone was observed a single time. This chain uses TRBV30 with TRBJ1-5; D ambiguous. The CDR3 runs to 12 residues. CDR1 and CDR2 from the germline V gene are GTSNPN and SVGIG (reference sequence). V was trimmed by 0 bases and J by 6 bases, leaving 6 bases between them. The CDR3 sequence: CAWSVRGQPQHF. CDR3 nucleotides: TGTGCCTGGAGTGTACGGGGTCAGCCCCAGCATTTT.

This chain joins TRBV19 and TRBJ1-5; 8 positions match TRBD1. V dropped 6 bases and J dropped 3; count of bases not matched to a gene: 7. Germline values: CDR1 LNHDA, CDR2 SQIVND (reference sequence). The CDR3 loop spans 15 amino acids. The CDR3 nucleotides are TGTGCCAGTAGCGATGACAGGGGATACAATCAGCCCCAGCATTTT. Protein product: CASSDDRGYNQPQHF.

CDR3 region: CASSPLGVVQPQHF. CDR3 DNA sequence: TGTGCCAGCTCACCACTGGGGGTGGTGCAGCCCCAGCATTTT. The V call is TRBV18, the J call TRBJ1-5, with TRBD1 as a possible D gene (5 bases). V dropped 1 base and J dropped 7 bases, with 11 bases sitting between them. This CDR3 is built from 14 residues. CDR1 is KGHSH, CDR2 LQKENI, per germline.

This chain connects TRBV27 to TRBJ2-3, with D possibly called TRBD1 or TRBD2 (5 bases each). V was clipped by 0 bases and J by 1 base, with 11 bases between them. Germline values: CDR1 MNHEY, CDR2 SMNVEV (reference sequence). This CDR3 has 16 amino acids. Written as DNA, the CDR3 is TGTGCCAGCAGTTTATCTGGGGGTAAGCGCACAGATACGCAGTATTTT. Amino acids: CASSLSGGKRTDTQYF.

The chain joins TRBV2 to TRBJ2-5, with TRBD2 as a possible D gene (5 bases). The CDR3 is made up of 13 amino acids. V lost 6 bases, J lost 5 bases, and 13 bases lay in between. Germline-derived CDR1 and CDR2 are SNHLY and FYNNEI. This chain's CDR3 is CASRTRTWETQYF. CDR3 bases: TGTGCCAGCAGGACCCGGACTTGGGAGACCCAGTACTTC. The variable domain in full, with the rest retrieved from reference TRBV2 and TRBJ2-5, is EPEVTQTPSHQVTQMGQEVILRCVPISNHLYFYWYRQILGQKVEFLVSFYNNEISEKSEIFDDQFSVERPDGSNFTLKIRSTKLEDSAMYFCASRTRTWETQYFGPGTRLLVL.

This chain joins TRBV5-1 and TRBJ1-4, with 7 positions matching TRBD1. The CDR3 length is 15 residues. Looked up from germline, CDR1 is SGHRS and CDR2 is YFSETQ. Trimming at V came to 3 bases and at J to 2 bases, leaving 4 bases not matched to a gene. The CDR3 bases are TGCGCCAGCAGCTGGACAGGTACCACTAATGAAAAACTGTTTTTT. Translated, it gives CASSWTGTTNEKLFF.

This clone has just a few counts. CDR3 residues: CAISRQYSNQPQHF. CDR3 coding DNA: TGTGCCATCAGTAGACAGTATAGCAATCAGCCCCAGCATTTT. The chain links TRBV10-3 to TRBJ1-5, with D possibly TRBD1 on 5 matching bases. Germline CDR1 ENHRY, CDR2 SYGVKD. This CDR3 is built from 14 residues. Trimming removed 5 bases at V and 0 bases at J, with 8 bases between.

The CDR3 sequence is CSAPMSDTQYF. The CDR3 nucleotides read TGCAGTGCCCCCATGTCAGATACGCAGTATTTT. The rearrangement links TRBV20-1 to TRBJ2-3; no clear D. V was clipped by 6 bases and J by 4 bases, with 8 bases between them. CDR1 is DFQATT, CDR2 SNEGSKA, per germline (reference sequence). CDR3 length equals 11 residues.